This note documents a single T cell receptor beta chain sequence. The record originates from a study of blood T cell repertoires in COVID-19. Study in general: T cells, B-cell-depleted T cells, or PBMCs provided the cDNA or gDNA that served as material.

This table comes from immunoSEQ multiplex PCR, and its TCRdb copy is limited to in-frame clones, with some not included. The sample has 110,000 to 150,000 clones; nearly 85% are singletons. The source of this sequence is a human donor in a cohort sampled during active COVID-19. Sequenced input: peripheral blood.

The CDR3, as DNA: TGTGCCAGCAGCCGGGGGTACGGCAGGCTGCAGTTCTTC. Translating it yields CASSRGYGRLQFF. The rearrangement links TRBV12-3 or TRBV12-4 to TRBJ2-1, with D tentatively TRBD2 (6 bases). This CDR3 spans 13 amino acids. Trimming removed 6 bases at V and 12 bases at J, with 18 bases between.